The 29 T cell receptor beta chains below come from one sample, sequenced in a study of molecular identifiers for immune sequencing clone quantification. TCRdb reprocessed the PCR reads via MiXCR and lists one record per CDR3 protein. Among about 7,800 distinct CDR3 sequences, around 30% were seen once, and the ten largest hold around 6.3%. The sample comprised naive CD8+ T cells from blood, with Jurkat cell RNA spiked in. The subset is: FACS-sorted CD8+CD4-CCR7+CD45RA+ naive T cells. The receptors stem from a human donor in good health. Some libraries in this study had Jurkat cell RNA spiked in.

This clonotype has more than one count but fewer than ten. V is TRBV20-1 and J is TRBJ2-2; D unresolved. CDR3 length: 13 residues. CDR1 is DFQATT, CDR2 SNEGSKA, per germline (reference sequence). The V gene lost 6 bases and the J gene lost 2 bases, with 10 bases spanning the gap. The CDR3 DNA follows: TGCAGTGCCAACCCAGGAAACACCGGGGAGCTGTTTTTT. Translation gives CSANPGNTGELFF.

This clonotype has just a few counts. This chain joins TRBV7-6 and TRBJ2-3; 12 bases agree with TRBD2. Germline CDR1 and CDR2: SGHVS and FNYEAQ. Losses at the gene ends were 2 bases for V and 0 bases for J; bases not matched to a gene: 15. The CDR3 has 21 residues. In DNA, the CDR3 is TGTGCCAGCAGCTTACTCCCTCCTCCTAGCGGGAGGGGGGGGAGCACAGATACGCAGTATTTT. It encodes CASSLLPPPSGRGGSTDTQYF.

On this clonotype: A much larger clone differs from this one at a single base, so this may be a read error. The CDR3 ends on some other residue instead of the conserved phenylalanine or tryptophan, so this is likely a read error. The chain is built from TRBV7-2 and TRBJ2-3, with TRBD2 matching over 14 bases. Germline V CDR1 and CDR2: SGHTA, FQGNSA. The CDR3 has 19 amino acids. Losses at the gene ends were 1 base for V and 3 bases for J; bases not matched to a gene: 9. The chain's CDR3 is CASSLEGLAGVMSTDTQYL. The CDR3 region has the DNA TGTGCCAGCAGCTTAGAGGGACTAGCGGGAGTAATGTCAACAGATACGCAGTATTTA.

Points on this clonotype: One junction end does not reproduce the germline sequence, and a read error may be involved. V gene TRBV4-2 combines with J gene TRBJ1-1; no firm D call. The CDR3 totals 15 residues. Germline values: CDR1 LGHNA, CDR2 YNFKEQ. The chain's CDR3 is CASSQRASMNTEAYF. CDR3 DNA sequence: TGTGCCAGCAGCCAACGTGCCAGCATGAACACTGAAGCTTACTTT.

Details on this clonotype: The junction departs from germline at one end; a sequencing error may be responsible. The chain recombines TRBV28 with TRBJ2-4, with D tentatively TRBD1 (6 bases). Germline lookup yields CDR1 MDHEN and CDR2 SYDVKM. The CDR3 length is 16 residues. DNA for the CDR3: TGTGCCAGCAGTTTATATGCCAGGGGTAGGAAAAACATTCAGCACTTC. Protein: CASSLYARGRKNIQHF.

The chain combines TRBV5-6 with TRBJ2-2, with no clear D. The V and J ends lost 4 bases and 4 bases respectively, with 8 bases between them. The length of the CDR3 is 13 residues. The germline V gene has CDR1 SGHDT and CDR2 YYEEEE. CDR3 DNA sequence: TGTGCCAGCAGCCCTAGACCCACCGGGGAGCTGTTTTTT. Translating gives CASSPRPTGELFF.

This clonotype has only a few counts. The chain's CDR3 is CASSLRLAGGHTGELFF. The CDR3 DNA follows: TGTGCCAGCAGCTTAAGACTAGCGGGAGGGCACACCGGGGAGCTGTTTTTT. The V call is TRBV7-3, the J call TRBJ2-2; the match to TRBD2 covers 14 bases. V trimming: 1 base; J trimming: 3 bases; junction bases outside the gene matches: 1. The CDR3 totals 17 residues. From germline, CDR1 is SGHTA and CDR2 FQGTGA.

The V gene is TRBV6-1, the J gene TRBJ1-2; D gene unclear. Germline loops: CDR1 MNHNS, CDR2 SASEGT. V dropped 2 bases and J dropped 4 bases, with 8 bases sitting between them. The CDR3 sequence is 13 residues long. Here the CDR3 reads CASSESALYGYTF. The CDR3 DNA follows: TGTGCCAGCAGTGAATCGGCCCTCTATGGCTACACCTTC.

This clonotype was counted between two and nine times. The chain recombines TRBV28 with TRBJ1-4; the D is unclear. The CDR3 is made up of 16 amino acids. V dropped 7 bases and J dropped 4 bases, with 19 bases sitting between them. Per the germline V gene, CDR1 is MDHEN and CDR2 is SYDVKM. For the CDR3, the DNA is TGTGCCAGCACCCCGGGCCCACCCTTACTTAATGAAAAACTGTTTTTT. Translated: CASTPGPPLLNEKLFF.

There are a few counts of this clonotype. The J gene is TRBJ1-1, the V gene TRBV7-9; no firm D call. CDR3 size: 15 residues. The V gene's germline CDR1 is SEHNR and CDR2 FQNEAQ (reference sequence). Trimming removed 5 bases from V and 5 bases from J, with 18 bases in between. Here the CDR3 reads CASSLPAWRETEAFF. In DNA form, the CDR3 reads TGTGCCAGCAGCCTTCCAGCCTGGAGGGAAACTGAAGCTTTCTTT.

Comments on this clonotype: The junction and the germline gene differ at one end; a read error may be behind it. The chain is built from TRBV2 and TRBJ2-7; no definite D call. Germline assignment: CDR1 SNHLY and CDR2 FYNNEI. This CDR3 region has 14 residues. The CDR3 DNA is TGTGTCAGCAATAACGGAGTGAGTCCCTACGAGCAGTACTTC. It codes for CVSNNGVSPYEQYF.

This chain connects TRBV10-3 to TRBJ2-5; D may match TRBD1 or TRBD2 (5 bases each). There are 15 residues in the CDR3. Germline CDR1 ENHRY, CDR2 SYGVKD. V lost 0 bases and J 5 bases, leaving 13 bases between the germline ends. The CDR3 loop reads CAISESTRGFETQYF. As DNA, the CDR3 is TGTGCCATCAGTGAGTCGACTCGGGGCTTCGAGACCCAGTACTTC.

V and J are TRBV29-1 and TRBJ2-7; the D gene could be TRBD1 or TRBD2 (5 bases each). The CDR3 is 16 residues long. Trimming left V 7 bases short and J 7 bases short, with 29 bases between. Germline CDR1 and CDR2: SQVTM and ANQGSEA. CDR3 coding DNA: TGCAGCGCCTCAGGGCTAGCTGGCCCCTACGGGGAGGAGCAGTACTTC. Translated, it gives CSASGLAGPYGEEQYF.

This clonotype was recorded a few times. Relative to the germline gene, one junction end is altered; a read error may explain this. The chain carries TRBV29-1 and TRBJ2-2; perhaps TRBD2 as D (5 bases). The CDR3 consists of 11 residues. The germline V gene encodes CDR1 SQVTM and CDR2 ANQGSEA. The CDR3 is CSASWAGELYF. For the CDR3, the DNA is TGCAGCGCTAGCTGGGCCGGGGAGCTGTATTTT.

This clonotype is classed as large. This chain joins TRBV7-6 and TRBJ2-3; 8 bases agree with TRBD1. Germline assignment: CDR1 SGHVS and CDR2 FNYEAQ. J gave up 1 base and V 5 bases, and 2 bases lay outside the gene matches. This CDR3 is built from 14 residues. CDR3 sequence (DNA): TGTGCCAGCAGCCAGGGGGCGGGCACAGATACGCAGTATTTT. Residues: CASSQGAGTDTQYF.

The chain couples TRBV27 to TRBJ2-5, with D perhaps TRBD2 (6 bases). V was trimmed by 6 bases and J by 5 bases, leaving 7 bases between them. This CDR3 spans 11 amino acids. Germline CDR1 MNHEY, CDR2 SMNVEV (reference sequence). The DNA of the CDR3 is TGTGCCAGCAGAGGAGGGGAGACCCAGTACTTC. Amino acids: CASRGGETQYF.

This clonotype was detected a few times. This chain links TRBV28 with TRBJ2-4; a possible D gene is TRBD1 (5 bases). CDR3 length: 15 residues. CDR1 MDHEN and CDR2 SYDVKM come from the germline V gene. Trimming left V 3 bases short and J 0 bases short, with 9 bases between. The CDR3 protein is CASSFQGLAKNIQYF. The CDR3 DNA reads as TGTGCCAGCAGTTTTCAGGGTCTAGCCAAAAACATTCAGTACTTC.

This clonotype has only a few counts. The chain employs TRBV7-2 and TRBJ2-7; 7 positions match TRBD2. The J segment lost 3 bases and the V segment lost 5 bases, leaving 10 bases of the junction unmatched. In germline, CDR1 is SGHTA, CDR2 FQGNSA. The CDR3 spans 15 residues. CDR3 residues: CASSARDYAHYEQYF. In nucleotides, the CDR3 is TGTGCCAGCAGCGCCCGGGACTACGCTCACTACGAGCAGTACTTC.

On this clonotype itself: With a much larger clone just one base away, this may be a read error. The final CDR3 position lacks the conserved phenylalanine or tryptophan, pointing to a likely read error. The chain combines TRBV6-5 with TRBJ2-5; D is possibly TRBD2 (5 bases). V shed 6 bases and J shed 4 bases, with 18 bases lying between them. Germline loops: CDR1 MNHEY, CDR2 SVGAGI. This CDR3 comprises 15 residues. The CDR3 loop reads CASSLLTSIRETQYL. CDR3 DNA: TGTGCCAGCAGCCTTCTAACTAGTATACGAGAGACCCAGTACCTC.

This clonotype was counted between two and nine times. The chain uses TRBV7-3 and TRBJ2-1; D is uncertain. With 2 bases removed from V and 1 base from J, the gap between germline ends came to 9 bases. Germline assignment: CDR1 SGHTA and CDR2 FQGTGA. This CDR3 spans 15 amino acids. The CDR3 DNA follows: TGTGCCAGCAGCTTAGGTGTCTTGTCCTACAATGAGCAGTTCTTC. This gives the protein CASSLGVLSYNEQFF.

This chain links TRBV27 with TRBJ2-7, with D perhaps matching TRBD1 (6 bases). The CDR3 is 14 amino acids. Germline values: CDR1 MNHEY, CDR2 SMNVEV (reference sequence). V lost 5 bases to trimming and J lost 7 bases, with 18 bases between them. The CDR3 spells CASSLPGTPLEQYF. Written as DNA, the CDR3 is TGTGCCAGCAGTCTTCCCGGGACACCCCTGGAGCAGTACTTC.

This clonotype has just one count. The gene calls are TRBV25-1 and TRBJ2-5; 12 bases agree with TRBD2. The junction had 14 bases not matched to a gene; V was cut back by 11 bases and J by 7 bases. Germline CDR1 is MGHDK and CDR2 is SYGVNS. The CDR3 covers 15 residues. The CDR3 loop is CAGNTLAGGEVTQYF. CDR3 in DNA: TGTGCCGGCAATACCCTAGCGGGAGGGGAAGTGACCCAGTACTTC.

This clonotype came up a few times. The gene calls are TRBV4-1 and TRBJ2-1; TRBD2 matches 11 bases. Looked up from germline, CDR1 is MGHRA and CDR2 is YSYEKL. With V trimmed by 0 bases and J by 12 bases, 10 bases remained unmatched. This CDR3 contains 16 residues. The CDR3 region has the DNA TGCGCCAGCAGCCAAGATCGTCTAGCGGGAGGTTTGCGGCAGTTCTTC. Its protein product is CASSQDRLAGGLRQFF.

This clonotype is labeled as medium-sized. CDR3 in DNA: TGCGCCAGCAGCTTGGAAGTTGATAGTCAAGATACGCAGTATTTT. It translates to CASSLEVDSQDTQYF. The chain links TRBV5-1 to TRBJ2-3, with D hard to call. Germline V CDR1 and CDR2: SGHRS, YFSETQ. Trimming took off 0 bases at V and 5 bases at J, with 13 bases between the two ends. The CDR3 has 15 amino acids.

This chain joins TRBV29-1 and TRBJ1-1, with D maybe TRBD1 (5 bases). Germline V gene data show CDR1 as SQVTM and CDR2 as ANQGSEA. The V and J ends lost 0 bases and 8 bases respectively, with 10 bases between them. The CDR3 covers 12 residues. The CDR3 DNA follows: TGCAGCGTTGAAGATAGGGCAGGGGAAGCTTTCTTT. Translating gives CSVEDRAGEAFF.

The V gene is TRBV10-3, the J gene TRBJ1-1; perhaps TRBD1 as D (5 bases). Germline V gene data show CDR1 as ENHRY and CDR2 as SYGVKD. The CDR3 contains 14 residues. V lost 7 bases and J lost 2, with 14 bases in between. The CDR3 DNA reads as TGTGCCATCACTTCCGGGGCCTATAACACTGAAGCTTTCTTT. This translates into CAITSGAYNTEAFF.

The rearrangement links TRBV20-1 to TRBJ1-1; the match to TRBD1 covers 10 bases. The CDR3 runs 16 residues. Trimming removed 3 bases from V and 3 bases from J; junction bases left unmatched: 10. Per germline, CDR1 DFQATT and CDR2 SNEGSKA (reference sequence). This CDR3 is CSARRRDRGAHTEAFF. The CDR3 nucleotides are TGCAGTGCTAGGCGCCGGGACAGGGGCGCGCACACTGAAGCTTTCTTT.

This clonotype was counted a few times. The chain joins TRBV9 to TRBJ1-4, with unresolved D. Trimming removed 4 bases from V and 3 bases from J, with 13 bases in between. Germline V gene data show CDR1 as SGDLS and CDR2 as YYNGEE. The CDR3 totals 15 residues. The chain's CDR3 is CASSPSWAPNEKLFF. As DNA, the CDR3 is TGTGCCAGCAGCCCAAGTTGGGCTCCTAATGAAAAACTGTTTTTT.

This clonotype is medium-sized by share. The rearrangement links TRBV14 to TRBJ2-7; D ambiguous. V was shortened by 3 bases and J by 4 bases, with 13 bases between the two germline ends. The CDR3 has 14 amino acids. Per germline, CDR1 SGHDN and CDR2 FVKESK. CDR3 region: CASSHVGSTYEQYF. CDR3 sequence (DNA): TGTGCCAGCAGCCACGTCGGGTCAACTTACGAGCAGTACTTC.